This TCR beta chain was observed in a study of OX40 agonist ivuxolimab in advanced cancers. Regarding the research as a whole: Ivuxolimab was a fully human IgG2 agonistic monoclonal antibody targeting the costimulatory receptor OX40 (CD134). Three dose-escalation patients achieved partial responses, one with hepatocellular carcinoma and two with cutaneous melanoma. Among the 52 dose-escalation patients, approximately 20 had hepatocellular carcinoma, 15 or so melanoma, 9 renal cell carcinoma and 9 head and neck cancer. In the dose-escalation cohort, about four fifths of patients were male, and the mean age was around 60 years with a range of about 20 to 79. Intravenous ivuxolimab was administered to patients every 2 weeks at six dose levels: 0.01, 0.1, 0.3, 1.5, 3 and 10 mg/kg. The paper reports the monotherapy dose-escalation portion (N of about 50 patients) of the phase I ivuxolimab trial. Patients were allowed to have had prior anti-PD-1, anti-PD-L1 or anti-CTLA-4 therapy, and roughly 40% of the dose-escalation patients had been treated with checkpoint inhibitors. Peripheral TCRbeta sequencing was intended to test whether TCR sequence diversity was altered and clonal T-cell expansion was caused by ivuxolimab.

This clone was seen a few times. Its antigen is not yet known. Base qualities are not at hand, and no much larger clone is one base apart. Genomic DNA was isolated from the sorted cells so that the TCRbeta CDR3 region could be sequenced. The immunoSEQ Assay was used to sequence the TCRbeta CDR3 regions. Not all clones reach the TCRdb copy of this immuneACCESS table, which keeps in-frame sequences only. Checked studies attribute under half of the gap to unresolved V genes and leave the rest unexplained. The sample table contains 20,000 to 25,000 clones; only one count was recorded for 80% to 85% of them. About a sixth of the sample lies in the top ten. General study outcomes and caveats: At doses of 0.1 to 3.0 mg/kg, clonal expansion of both CD4+ and CD8+ T cells in blood was seen between baseline and week 6. After ivuxolimab, more expanded clones were found on average in CD8+ T cells than in CD4+ T cells. The antigen specificity of the peripheral T cells that underwent clonal expansion was not determined. Low levels of normalized T-cell clonal expansion were also seen in some nonresponding patients. In partial responders in the 0.1-3.0 mg/kg groups, normalized peripheral clonal expansion was found to be among the lowest, especially among CD8+ T cells.

The trial excluded patients who had a history of autoimmune disease or were on systemic immunosuppression. Peripheral blood for TCR sequencing was drawn from every dose cohort at baseline, at cycle 4 day 1 and at cycle 7 day 1. The samples were taken from a phase I, first-in-human, multicenter, open-label dose-escalation trial of ivuxolimab. Adults with locally advanced or metastatic melanoma, renal cell, hepatocellular, or head and neck squamous cell carcinoma were enrolled in the trial. CD4+ and CD8+ T cells were sorted separately from peripheral blood before TCR sequencing. CDR1 SEHNR and CDR2 FQNEAQ were looked up in the germline V gene (reference sequence). At the junction V is shortened by 5 bases and J by 7 bases, with 8 bases in between. The CDR3 has 11 amino acids, counting the end cysteine and phenylalanine. The sequence is cut down to CDR3 DNA, 33 bases in frame from base 1.

Sequences were derived from CD4+ or CD8+ T cells sorted from blood, sampled in a trial of the OX40 agonist ivuxolimab. The chain was built from TRBV7-9 and TRBJ1-1; there is no confident call for the D gene. This sequence originates from an adult with an advanced solid tumor such as melanoma, head and neck, liver or kidney cancer. The CDR3 amino acid sequence is: CASSVTFEAFF. The sequenced DNA: TGTGCCAGCAGCGTTACATTTGAAGCTTTCTTT.